This TCR beta chain was retrieved from a study of blood T cell repertoires in COVID-19. Seattle participants joined during active infection and were tracked over time. Some clones are missing from TCRdb's copy, which holds only in-frame ones; the method was immunoSEQ multiplex PCR. Here the sample spans approximately 210,000 clones, approximately 90% being singletons. CDR1 is LGHDT and CDR2 is YNNKEL in the germline V gene (reference sequence). This CDR3 spans 17 amino acids. Trimming took 4 bases from V and 4 from J; bases not matched to a gene: 12. This sequence was found in a man between 50 and 59 years old with COVID-19, enrolled during active disease. Sequenced input: peripheral blood. The chain has TRBV3-1 (or the pseudogene TRBV3-2) and TRBJ1-3, with TRBD1 identical over 8 bases. CDR3 sequence: CASSPSRQGARGNTIYF. CDR3 coding DNA: TGTGCCAGCAGCCCTTCGAGGCAGGGGGCGAGAGGAAACACCATATATTTT.